This T cell receptor beta chain was sequenced for a study of T cell responses to AZD1222 COVID-19 vaccine. Study-level background: Second-dose intervals of approximately 4 or approximately 12 weeks were pooled. Whole-study findings and limits: The study identified only five or six AZD1222 recipients as seropositive at baseline.

TCRdb's copy holds only in-frame clones and misses some; the assay was immunoSEQ multiplex PCR. The sample contains about 120,000 clones, roughly nine tenths of which appear only once. In its sample, this clone was seen a few times. Its antigen is as yet unknown. The clonotype comes from an adult in good health. This sample comprised peripheral blood, obtained on day 0 of AZD1222 vaccination.

DNA for the CDR3: TGTGCCAGCACAGAGGGGGCCTGGCAGCCCCAGCATTTT. It encodes CASTEGAWQPQHF. The J gene is TRBJ1-5, the V gene TRBV2; 7 bases align to TRBD1. Germline CDR1 reads SNHLY; CDR2 reads FYNNEI. With 7 bases clipped from V and 7 bases from J, the junction kept 7 bases outside the gene matches. The CDR3 is 13 amino acids.